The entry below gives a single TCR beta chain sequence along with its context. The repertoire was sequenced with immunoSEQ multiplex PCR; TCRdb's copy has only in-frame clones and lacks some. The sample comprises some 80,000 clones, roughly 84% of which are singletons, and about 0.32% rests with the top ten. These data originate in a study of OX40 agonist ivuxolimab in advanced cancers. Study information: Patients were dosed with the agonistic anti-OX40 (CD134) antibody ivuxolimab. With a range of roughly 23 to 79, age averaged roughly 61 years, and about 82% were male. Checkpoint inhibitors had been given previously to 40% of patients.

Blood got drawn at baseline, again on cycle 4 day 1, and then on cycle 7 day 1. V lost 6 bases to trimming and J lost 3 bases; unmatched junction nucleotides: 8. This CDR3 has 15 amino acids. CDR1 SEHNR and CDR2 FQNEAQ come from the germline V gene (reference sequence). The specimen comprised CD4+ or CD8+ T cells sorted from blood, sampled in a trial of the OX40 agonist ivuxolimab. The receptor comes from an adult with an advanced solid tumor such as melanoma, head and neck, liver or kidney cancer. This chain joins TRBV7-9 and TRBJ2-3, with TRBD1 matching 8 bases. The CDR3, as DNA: TGTGCCAGCAGTCTAGGACAGGGTATAACAGATACGCAGTATTTT. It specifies CASSLGQGITDTQYF.